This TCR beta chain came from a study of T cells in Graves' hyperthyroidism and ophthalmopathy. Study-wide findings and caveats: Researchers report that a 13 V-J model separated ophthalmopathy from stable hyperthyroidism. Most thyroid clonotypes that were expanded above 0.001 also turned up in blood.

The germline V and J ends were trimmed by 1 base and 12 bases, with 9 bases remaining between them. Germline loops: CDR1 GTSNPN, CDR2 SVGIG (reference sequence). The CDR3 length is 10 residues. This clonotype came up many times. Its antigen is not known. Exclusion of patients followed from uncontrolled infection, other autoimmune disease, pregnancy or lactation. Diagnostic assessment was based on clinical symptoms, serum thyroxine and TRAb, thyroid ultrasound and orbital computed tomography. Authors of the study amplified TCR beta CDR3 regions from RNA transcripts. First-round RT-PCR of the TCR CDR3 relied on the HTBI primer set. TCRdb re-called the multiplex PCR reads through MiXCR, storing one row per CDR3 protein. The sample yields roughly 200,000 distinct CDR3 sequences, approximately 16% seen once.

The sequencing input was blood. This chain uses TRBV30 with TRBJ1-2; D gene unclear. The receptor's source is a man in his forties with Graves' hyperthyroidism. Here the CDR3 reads CAWSDRGNTF. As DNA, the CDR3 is TGTGCCTGGAGTGACCGAGGAAACACCTTC. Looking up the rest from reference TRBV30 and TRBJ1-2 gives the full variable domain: SQTIHQWPATLVQPVGSPLSLECTVEGTSNPNLYWYRQAAGRGLQLLFYSVGIGQISSEVPQNLSASRPQDRQFILSSKKLLLSDSGFYLCAWSDRGNTFGSGTRLTVV.